One and the same sample provided the 27 T cell receptor beta chains below, sequenced in a study of T cell repertoires in cytomegalovirus infection. Via MiXCR, TCRdb re-called the reads, giving one row per CDR3 protein. The table records over 250,000 distinct CDR3 sequences, under 25% of them present only once. The antigens these receptors bind are not known. The sequenced sample was cultured PBMCs, obtained from culture after CMV antigen stimulation. The receptor set was obtained from a human donor in good health (CMV status not recorded). Some clones in this sample may be carry-over from other donors' samples.

This clonotype was seen only a few times. The chain has TRBV7-2 and TRBJ2-3; tentative D call: TRBD2 (6 bases). Trimming took 3 bases from V and 2 from J, leaving 12 bases between them. Germline-derived CDR1 and CDR2 are SGHTA and FQGNSA. This CDR3 has 15 residues. The CDR3 nucleotides are TGTGCCAGCAGCTTGGGCGGGACCGCCACAGATACGCAGTATTTT. As protein: CASSLGGTATDTQYF.

The DNA for the CDR3 is TGTGCCAGCGATGGGCCTGGAAACACCATATATTTT. Residues: CASDGPGNTIYF. The gene calls are TRBV12-3 or TRBV12-4 and TRBJ1-3; unclear D gene. Deletions cut 8 bases from V and 2 bases from J, with 7 bases between. This CDR3 has 12 residues.

This clonotype was counted a few times. V is TRBV12-3 or TRBV12-4 and J is TRBJ1-6; no reliable D call. Trimming shortened V by 4 bases and J by 7 bases, and 14 bases separated the two germline ends. This CDR3 has 15 amino acids. The CDR3 nucleotides are TGTGCCAGCAGTTGGGCAGGTGTTCGGAATTCACCCCTCCACTTT. As protein: CASSWAGVRNSPLHF.

This clonotype appeared many times. The chain joins TRBV6-1 to TRBJ1-1; D not resolved. The CDR3 runs to 13 residues. Trimming took off 6 bases at V and 5 bases at J, with 13 bases between the two ends. The germline V gene has CDR1 MNHNS and CDR2 SASEGT. The CDR3 reads CASRNPGNTEAFF. The DNA of the CDR3 is TGTGCCAGCAGGAATCCGGGTAATACTGAAGCTTTCTTT.

The CDR3 loop reads CASSPGQGNNYGYTF. CDR3 bases: TGTGCCAGCAGCCCCGGACAGGGGAATAACTATGGCTACACCTTC. The chain has TRBV7-3 and TRBJ1-2, with 9 bases identical to TRBD1. J gave up 1 base and V 5 bases, and 5 bases lay outside the gene matches. This CDR3 comprises 15 residues. In germline, CDR1 is SGHTA, CDR2 FQGTGA.

Notes on this clonotype: No conserved phenylalanine or tryptophan ends this CDR3, so it is likely a read error. The chain links TRBV12-3 or TRBV12-4 to TRBJ2-5; D remains ambiguous. The CDR3 length is 11 residues. Trimming stripped 6 bases from V and 4 bases from J, with 6 bases between. CDR3 loop: CASSAGETQYL. As DNA, the CDR3 is TGTGCCAGCAGCGCAGGAGAGACCCAGTACCTC.

This clonotype occurred a few times. This rearrangement joins TRBV9 to TRBJ1-1; no reliable D call. The ends were cut back, 5 bases at V and 3 bases at J, with 14 bases in the middle. The CDR3 loop spans 14 amino acids. Germline values: CDR1 SGDLS, CDR2 YYNGEE. This CDR3 is CASRPGLEDTEAFF. The CDR3 nucleotides are TGTGCCAGCAGGCCGGGTCTTGAGGACACTGAAGCTTTCTTT.

This clonotype was recorded a few times. The gene calls are TRBV7-9 and TRBJ2-7; D uncertain. Germline V CDR1 and CDR2: SEHNR, FQNEAQ (reference sequence). Trimming removed 4 bases from V and 0 bases from J, with 16 bases in between. The CDR3 is made up of 16 amino acids. CDR3 protein: CASSSRTEQSSYEQYF. In nucleotides, the CDR3 is TGTGCCAGCAGCTCCCGGACGGAACAGTCCTCCTACGAGCAGTACTTC.

The chain carries TRBV7-9 and TRBJ2-2, with D perhaps matching TRBD1 or TRBD2 (5 bases each). The ends were cut back, 8 bases at V and 6 bases at J, with 10 bases in the middle. Per the germline V gene, CDR1 is SEHNR and CDR2 is FQNEAQ (reference sequence). CDR3 size: 12 residues. CDR3 residues: CASYEGPGELFF. The CDR3 DNA reads as TGTGCCAGCTACGAGGGACCCGGGGAGCTGTTTTTT.

The rearrangement links TRBV27 to TRBJ2-1; 7 positions agree with TRBD2. CDR1 is MNHEY and CDR2 is SMNVEV in the germline V gene (reference sequence). The CDR3 runs to 14 residues. After removal of 6 bases from V and 9 bases from J, the junction contained 11 bases not matched to a gene. Written as DNA, the CDR3 is TGTGCCAGCAGCCACGGGGCGGGAGCGAGTGAGCAGTTCTTC. The encoded protein is CASSHGAGASEQFF.

The rearrangement uses TRBV27 and TRBJ2-7, with TRBD2 matching 8 bases. This CDR3 comprises 15 residues. J was trimmed by 6 bases and V by 4 bases; bases with no gene match: 11. The germline V gene has CDR1 MNHEY and CDR2 SMNVEV (reference sequence). CDR3 protein: CASSSIGLAMPEQYF. As DNA, the CDR3 is TGTGCCAGCAGTTCAATTGGACTAGCCATGCCCGAGCAGTACTTC.

This clonotype was observed many times. The chain recombines TRBV10-1 with TRBJ2-3; the match to TRBD2 covers 8 bases. This CDR3 has 16 residues. The V gene end was trimmed by 2 bases and the J gene end by 5 bases; junction bases not matched to a gene: 9. Per the germline V gene, CDR1 is WNHNN and CDR2 is SYGVQD (reference sequence). DNA of the CDR3: TGCGCCAGCAGTGAGAGAGCGGGAGCTGTCATAGATACGCAGTATTTT. As protein: CASSERAGAVIDTQYF.

The genes are TRBV2 and TRBJ2-4; D may be TRBD2 (5 bases). The CDR3 has 17 amino acids. CDR1 is SNHLY and CDR2 is FYNNEI in the germline V gene. V gave up 2 bases and J gave up 0 bases, with 14 bases separating them. CDR3 sequence reads: CASSELTNSLAKNIQYF. In nucleotides, the CDR3 is TGTGCCAGCAGTGAATTGACTAACTCACTAGCCAAAAACATTCAGTACTTC.

The chain couples TRBV10-2 to TRBJ2-5, with 10 bases lining up with TRBD2. From germline, CDR1 is WSHSY and CDR2 SAAADI. V was clipped by 4 bases and J by 1 base; unmatched bases: 3. This CDR3 contains 15 residues. CDR3 amino acids: CASSGLAGVQETQYF. In DNA, the CDR3 is TGCGCCAGCAGTGGCCTAGCGGGAGTCCAAGAGACCCAGTACTTC.

The genes are TRBV29-1 and TRBJ1-3; 8 nucleotides agree with TRBD1. CDR3 size: 13 residues. The junction had 4 bases not matched to a gene; V was cut back by 4 bases and J by 5 bases. Germline V gene data show CDR1 as SQVTM and CDR2 as ANQGSEA. The CDR3 sequence: CSVVPRGRNTIYF. In DNA form, the CDR3 reads TGCAGCGTTGTTCCCAGGGGGCGAAACACCATATATTTT.

This clonotype occurred a few times. The J gene is TRBJ1-4, the V gene TRBV28; a weak D match, TRBD1 (5 bases). This CDR3 has 14 amino acids. V was shortened by 5 bases and J by 6 bases, with 13 bases between the two germline ends. The V gene's germline CDR1 is MDHEN and CDR2 SYDVKM. In DNA form, the CDR3 reads TGTGCCAGCAGTACCGGGACTCAGGATGAAAAACTGTTTTTT. Translation: CASSTGTQDEKLFF.

This sequence joins TRBV6-5 and TRBJ2-1, with TRBD2 identical over 7 bases. The CDR3 covers 16 residues. Germline V lookup: CDR1 MNHEY, CDR2 SVGAGI. The V gene end was trimmed by 6 bases and the J gene end by 8 bases; junction bases not matched to a gene: 16. CDR3 amino acids: CASRPFIAGQNDEQFF. CDR3 bases: TGTGCCAGCAGACCTTTTATAGCGGGTCAGAATGATGAGCAGTTCTTC.

This clonotype has just a few counts. The genes are TRBV29-1 and TRBJ1-2; tentatively, D is TRBD1 (6 bases). The V end was cut by 4 bases, the J end by 9 bases, with 15 bases between. The germline V gene encodes CDR1 SQVTM and CDR2 ANQGSEA. This CDR3 contains 12 residues. The CDR3 sequence is CSVARDTSRYTF. The CDR3 DNA sequence: TGCAGCGTTGCCCGGGACACCTCTCGCTACACCTTC. Filled out from reference TRBV29-1 and TRBJ1-2, the complete variable domain reads SAVISQKPSRDICQRGTSLTIQCQVDSQVTMMFWYRQQPGQSLTLIATANQGSEATYESGFVIDKFPISRPNLTFSTLTVSNMSPEDSSIYLCSVARDTSRYTFGSGTRLTVV.

This clonotype was detected only a few times. The rearrangement joins TRBV27 to TRBJ2-1; D gene uncertain. CDR1 and CDR2 (germline): MNHEY, SMNVEV (reference sequence). This CDR3 has 16 residues. V gave up 3 bases and J gave up 6 bases, with 18 bases separating them. Here the CDR3 DNA reads TGTGCCAGCAGTTTCTATTTCCGGACGAGCAGCAATGAGCAGTTCTTC. It translates to CASSFYFRTSSNEQFF.

The chain is built from TRBV7-9 and TRBJ2-2; no firm D call. Germline CDR1 reads SEHNR; CDR2 reads FQNEAQ (reference sequence). This CDR3 comprises 14 residues. V was trimmed by 1 base and J by 7 bases, leaving 10 bases between them. The CDR3 sequence is CASSLVGAGGELFF. The DNA of the CDR3 is TGTGCCAGCAGCTTAGTCGGAGCCGGCGGGGAGCTGTTTTTT.

This chain links TRBV12-3 or TRBV12-4 with TRBJ2-1; D tentatively reads TRBD1 or TRBD2 (5 bases each). The CDR3 contains 16 residues. Trimming cost V 5 bases and J 6 bases, with 20 bases left between them. The CDR3 here is CASSRSPGPRSNEQFF. CDR3 in DNA: TGTGCCAGCAGTCGCTCCCCGGGGCCGCGCAGCAATGAGCAGTTCTTC.

This chain joins TRBV6-6 and TRBJ1-4; no clear D. CDR3 size: 15 residues. Per the germline V gene, CDR1 is MNHNY and CDR2 is SVGAGI (reference sequence). Trimming left V 6 bases short and J 5 bases short, with 16 bases between. The CDR3 DNA follows: TGTGCCAGCAGCGCCCTTAGAACCTCAAATGAAAAACTGTTTTTT. Translated: CASSALRTSNEKLFF.

This sequence joins TRBV20-1 and TRBJ1-3; 8 bases match TRBD1. Germline V gives CDR1 DFQATT, CDR2 SNEGSKA (reference sequence). CDR3 length equals 17 residues. Trimming at V came to 1 base and at J to 2 bases, leaving 10 bases not matched to a gene. The CDR3: CSARGHQDRAAGNTIYF. CDR3 DNA: TGCAGTGCTAGAGGACACCAGGACAGGGCAGCTGGAAACACCATATATTTT.

This sequence joins TRBV18 and TRBJ1-5; no clear D. Trimming stripped 3 bases from V and 7 bases from J, with 13 bases between. The CDR3 loop spans 14 amino acids. Germline assignment: CDR1 KGHSH and CDR2 LQKENI. The CDR3 nucleotides are TGTGCCAGCTCACCCGACACTCAAGGGCAGCCCCAGCATTTT. It translates to CASSPDTQGQPQHF.

The V gene is TRBV10-3, the J gene TRBJ2-7, with D perhaps matching TRBD1 or TRBD2 (5 bases each). Trimming stripped 4 bases from V and 6 bases from J, with 13 bases between. The CDR3 has 13 amino acids. Per the germline V gene, CDR1 is ENHRY and CDR2 is SYGVKD. CDR3 loop: CAISVGPSGEQYF. CDR3 bases: TGTGCCATCAGTGTGGGACCCAGCGGCGAGCAGTACTTC.

The gene calls are TRBV7-9 and TRBJ1-1; D call uncertain. The CDR3 consists of 13 residues. Germline CDR1 and CDR2: SEHNR and FQNEAQ (reference sequence). V was shortened by 1 base and J by 7 bases, with 10 bases between the two germline ends. CDR3 DNA sequence: TGTGCCAGCAGCTTAGTAGCAGCTGGTGAAGCTTTCTTT. This gives the protein CASSLVAAGEAFF.

The V call is TRBV4-3, the J call TRBJ2-5, with TRBD1 matching over 11 bases. The J segment lost 4 bases and the V segment lost 1 base, leaving 5 bases of the junction unmatched. The germline CDR1 and CDR2 sequences are LGHNA and YSLEER. This CDR3 comprises 16 residues. CDR3 sequence (DNA): TGCGCCAGCAGCCAAGCCCCGGGACAGGGGGGAGAGACCCAGTACTTC. Encoded protein: CASSQAPGQGGETQYF.